This T cell receptor beta chain was profiled in a study of CD8+CD57+ T cells in acquired aplastic anemia (dated by TCRdb to between 2017 and 2018). Study-level background: On average, sorted CD4+ and CD8+ cells yielded about 3 ug of extracted DNA, with a range of about 0.17 to 27.4 ug. For healthy donor samples, the average read count was about 9.9 million for CD4+ cells and approximately 11 million for CD8+ cells. Study-wide findings and limitations: Roughly 29 CD8+ CDR3 sequences were found in both patients and controls but appeared to be highly expressed in patients and within the immunodominant clones of the patients. CD8+ Simpson's diversity did not differ significantly between patients and healthy controls (P=0.060).

TCR repertoires of sorted CD4+ and CD8+ blood T cells from severe aplastic anemia patients and healthy subjects were deep-sequenced in the study. Ficoll-Paque density gradient centrifugation was used to isolate peripheral blood mononuclear cells. Before DNA extraction, CD4+ and CD8+ T cells were sorted with FACS or magnetic beads. Concerning this clonotype itself: No antigen is known for it. No per-base quality is available; no much larger clone lies one base away.

Genomic DNA was used as template for profiling of TCR beta VDJ combinations and CDR3 sequences. An Illumina HiSeq 2000 was the platform used for TCR repertoire sequencing. The authors' analysis ran thus. Repertoires were assessed using TRBV/TRBJ rearrangement plots, CDR3 size and DJ length profiles, and Simpson's diversity index. Whichever DNA sequence was most abundant in the deep sequencing data was defined as the immunodominant clone. CDR3 amino acid sequences were checked for sharing between subjects and were compared against published repertoires and the VDJdb database. TCRdb applied fastp at Q25 and MiXCR to the public reads, then kept only in-frame beta chains. Every CDR3 protein is listed once, alongside the most common genes and DNA of its rows. TCRdb, not the original authors, processed these V and J calls. This sample has hundreds of thousands of distinct CDR3 sequences in its table, and around 68% of those were observed once. 3.5% to 4.5% of the sample rests with the top ten.

The specimen was sorted CD4+, CD8+, or CD8+CD57+ T cells (not recorded which) from PBMCs. The origin of this receptor is a human donor in good health, serving as a control.

The CDR3 corresponds to CASSLQLASYEQYF. The nucleotide sequence is TGTGCCAGCAGCTTACAATTAGCGTCCTACGAGCAGTACTTC. Recombination joined TRBV7-6 with TRBJ2-7, and perhaps TRBD2 as D gene, on 5 matching bases. Relative to germline, V is 2 bases shorter and J is 1 base shorter, with 9 bases between their ends. The CDR3 runs 14 amino acids, cysteine and phenylalanine included. The only DNA kept is the CDR3, 42 bases in frame from the first base. Per the germline V gene, SGHVS is the CDR1 and FNYEAQ is the CDR2.